There are a few counts of the clone carrying this T cell receptor beta chain. Its antigen is as yet unknown. Germline loops: CDR1 SGHVS, CDR2 FNYEAQ. The CDR3 spans 15 residues. V was shortened by 1 base and J by 10 bases, with 14 bases between the two germline ends. These data are taken from a study of CD8+CD57+ T cells in acquired aplastic anemia. Regarding the study as a whole: Patients and controls were not found to differ significantly in CD8+ Simpson's diversity.

Genomic DNA constituted the template upon which TCR beta VDJ and CDR3 profiling was performed. From the reads, TCRdb called clonotypes with MiXCR, one entry per CDR3 protein. Here the sample spans some 210,000 distinct CDR3 sequences, approximately 60% being singletons. The sequencing input was sorted CD4+, CD8+, or CD8+CD57+ T cells (not recorded which) from PBMCs. This chain links TRBV7-6 with TRBJ1-6; tentative D call: TRBD1 (5 bases). This clonotype was obtained from a human donor in good health. Here the CDR3 DNA reads TGTGCCAGCAGCTTAGATGGGGGTTTCAGATCACCCCTCCACTTT. Protein: CASSLDGGFRSPLHF.